This passage covers 27 T cell receptor beta chains from one sample sequenced in a study of shared clonotypes between healthy human individuals. Sequencing was performed with immunoSEQ multiplex PCR; in TCRdb, only in-frame clones are kept and a portion is missing. The sample lists some 490,000 clones, roughly 80% seen once, with 12% in the top ten. The sample taken for sequencing was PBMCs. The receptor set was obtained from a woman in her 40s in good health. Some clones in this sample may be carry-over from other donors' samples.

The rearrangement uses TRBV30 and TRBJ2-7; D uncertain. Per the germline V gene, CDR1 is GTSNPN and CDR2 is SVGIG (reference sequence). The CDR3 sequence is 10 residues long. Trimming pared 0 bases from V and 5 bases from J, leaving 2 bases between. The CDR3 coding sequence is TGTGCCTGGAGTGTCCACGAGCAGTACTTC. Translating it yields CAWSVHEQYF.

This clone has a count of ten or more. The V call is TRBV11-1, the J call TRBJ1-2; D is unresolved. The length of the CDR3 is 14 residues. V dropped 0 bases and J dropped 0 bases, with 5 bases sitting between them. Per germline, CDR1 SGHAT and CDR2 FQDESV (reference sequence). The CDR3 sequence: CASSLASSNYGYTF. CDR3 nucleotides: TGTGCCAGCAGCTTAGCAAGCTCTAACTATGGCTACACCTTC.

The chain is built from TRBV10-3 and TRBJ1-1; D may be TRBD1 (6 bases). The CDR3 is 18 residues long. The V end lost 0 bases, the J end lost 1 base, and 18 bases lay between the germline ends. Germline CDR1 is ENHRY and CDR2 is SYGVKD. CDR3 sequence reads: CAISESGWGPGENTEAFF. The CDR3 DNA sequence: TGTGCCATCAGTGAGTCCGGATGGGGGCCCGGAGAGAACACTGAAGCTTTCTTT.

This chain connects TRBV5-1 to TRBJ2-7, with a tentative D call TRBD2 (7 bases). Trimming cost V 2 bases and J 1 base, with 16 bases left between them. CDR1 and CDR2 (germline): SGHRS, YFSETQ. The CDR3 spans 16 residues. The CDR3 is CASSFAGASLSYEQYF. The CDR3 DNA reads as TGCGCCAGCAGCTTCGCGGGGGCGTCCCTATCCTACGAGCAGTACTTC.

This clone occurred a few times. This chain uses TRBV7-9 with TRBJ1-2, with D unclear. Per germline, CDR1 SEHNR and CDR2 FQNEAQ (reference sequence). The CDR3 totals 15 residues. The germline V and J ends were trimmed by 5 bases and 5 bases, with 18 bases remaining between them. The CDR3 DNA reads as TGTGCCAGCAGCCCTTCAGAGGGTCCTGGGTATGGCTACACCTTC. Residues: CASSPSEGPGYGYTF.

This clone was found a few times. This chain links TRBV19 with TRBJ1-5; possible D gene TRBD1, 6 bases. V lost 3 bases and J 7 bases, leaving 10 bases between the germline ends. The CDR3 is 13 amino acids. Germline V gene data show CDR1 as LNHDA and CDR2 as SQIVND (reference sequence). CDR3 bases: TGTGCCAGTAGTATGGACAGAGGCCAGCCCCAGCATTTT. This gives the protein CASSMDRGQPQHF.

The rearrangement uses TRBV7-2 and TRBJ2-7, with D hard to call. V dropped 1 base and J dropped 5 bases, with 15 bases sitting between them. Germline loops: CDR1 SGHTA, CDR2 FQGNSA. This CDR3 spans 15 amino acids. CDR3 residues: CASSLGGQSLDEQYF. The CDR3 region has the DNA TGTGCCAGCAGCTTAGGTGGGCAGAGCCTGGACGAGCAGTACTTC.

The chain recombines TRBV5-6 with TRBJ2-2; D is perhaps TRBD1 or TRBD2 (5 bases each). Trimming shortened V by 2 bases and J by 7 bases, and 18 bases separated the two germline ends. This CDR3 comprises 16 residues. Germline values: CDR1 SGHDT, CDR2 YYEEEE. The CDR3 DNA reads TGTGCCAGCAGCTTTCGAGGGGATCTAGACGGCGGGGAGCTGTTTTTT. Its translation: CASSFRGDLDGGELFF.

This clone has a handful of counts. The rearrangement links TRBV19 to TRBJ2-7; TRBD1 aligns across 9 bases. This CDR3 region has 16 residues. After removal of 5 bases from V and 4 bases from J, the junction contained 12 bases not matched to a gene. Per germline, CDR1 LNHDA and CDR2 SQIVND (reference sequence). The CDR3 loop reads CASSPTGTGLVYEQYF. The CDR3 bases are TGTGCCAGTAGTCCCACCGGGACAGGGTTGGTATACGAGCAGTACTTC.

This clone was observed a single time. The chain combines TRBV28 with TRBJ1-1; tentative D call: TRBD1 (5 bases). Trimming cost V 3 bases and J 1 base, with 18 bases left between them. This CDR3 has 17 residues. Germline V gene data show CDR1 as MDHEN and CDR2 as SYDVKM. CDR3 nucleotides: TGTGCCAGCAGTTTCCTTATACGGGACGGCTGGAACACTGAAGCTTTCTTT. Protein product: CASSFLIRDGWNTEAFF.

The V and J genes are TRBV7-2 and TRBJ2-7, with TRBD2 as a possible D gene (5 bases). Per germline, CDR1 SGHTA and CDR2 FQGNSA. V gave up 5 bases and J gave up 3 bases, with 11 bases separating them. The CDR3 is 13 amino acids. This chain's CDR3 is CASSQREGYEQYF. CDR3 nucleotide sequence: TGTGCCAGCAGCCAACGAGAGGGCTACGAGCAGTACTTC.

The J gene is TRBJ1-6, the V gene TRBV2; D uncertain. The CDR3 extends over 15 amino acids. In germline, CDR1 is SNHLY, CDR2 FYNNEI. V was trimmed by 8 bases and J by 8 bases, leaving 19 bases between them. The CDR3 is CASVRQAQPYSPLHF. CDR3 coding DNA: TGTGCCAGCGTGCGGCAGGCTCAGCCGTATTCACCCCTCCACTTT.

The chain recombines TRBV4-2 with TRBJ2-3, with 7 bases identical to TRBD2. After removal of 0 bases from V and 2 bases from J, the junction contained 5 bases not matched to a gene. The germline CDR1 and CDR2 sequences are LGHNA and YNFKEQ. CDR3 length: 16 amino acids. In DNA form, the CDR3 reads TGTGCCAGCAGCCAAGACGCTAGCGGACCCACAGATACGCAGTATTTT. Its translation is CASSQDASGPTDTQYF.

The rearrangement joins TRBV28 to TRBJ1-1; D gene ambiguous. Germline V gene sequence: CDR1 MDHEN, CDR2 SYDVKM. Deletions cut 7 bases from V and 9 bases from J, with 15 bases between. The CDR3 is 12 residues long. The chain's CDR3 is CASTPGRGKAFF. In DNA form, the CDR3 reads TGTGCCAGCACTCCCGGGCGGGGAAAAGCTTTCTTT.

This clone came up once. The rearrangement links TRBV28 to TRBJ2-7; D is ambiguous. The CDR3 is 13 amino acids. The V gene's germline CDR1 is MDHEN and CDR2 SYDVKM. The V end was cut by 2 bases, the J end by 2 bases, with 7 bases between. The CDR3 reads CASSLGPPYEQYF. The CDR3 DNA sequence: TGTGCCAGCAGTTTAGGGCCACCCTACGAGCAGTACTTC.

The chain has TRBV5-1 and TRBJ2-3; tentative D call: TRBD2 (5 bases). The CDR3 length is 16 residues. CDR1 and CDR2 (germline): SGHRS, YFSETQ. Trimming cost V 3 bases and J 1 base, with 15 bases left between them. The CDR3: CASSSGIGRGTDTQYF. The CDR3 coding sequence is TGCGCCAGCAGCTCGGGAATAGGAAGGGGCACAGATACGCAGTATTTT.

This chain joins TRBV5-6 and TRBJ1-4, with a weak D call TRBD1 (5 bases). The CDR3 is 16 amino acids. V was clipped by 4 bases and J by 0 bases, with 13 bases between them. Germline V gene lookup returns CDR1 SGHDT and CDR2 YYEEEE. CDR3 sequence: CASSRMAGSTNEKLFF. CDR3 coding DNA: TGTGCCAGCAGCCGGATGGCAGGGTCAACTAATGAAAAACTGTTTTTT.

The CDR3 DNA follows: TGTGCCAGCAGTGAAGGCCCCGCCTACAATGAGCAGTTCTTC. This gives the protein CASSEGPAYNEQFF. The chain recombines TRBV7-2 with TRBJ2-1; D gene uncertain. V was clipped by 6 bases and J by 2 bases, with 11 bases between them. The CDR3 covers 14 residues. CDR1 and CDR2 from the germline V gene are SGHTA and FQGNSA.

The rearrangement links TRBV7-9 to TRBJ1-1; a possible D gene is TRBD1 (5 bases). Trimming removed 3 bases from V and 0 bases from J, with 14 bases in between. Germline V gene lookup returns CDR1 SEHNR and CDR2 FQNEAQ (reference sequence). There are 16 residues in the CDR3. The CDR3 bases are TGTGCCAGCAGCTTTGACCGACAGCGACTGAACACTGAAGCTTTCTTT. Translating it yields CASSFDRQRLNTEAFF.

This chain uses TRBV6-1 with TRBJ2-3; D ambiguous. The germline V gene has CDR1 MNHNS and CDR2 SASEGT. V lost 8 bases, J lost 2 bases, and 14 bases lay in between. The CDR3 is 14 residues long. In nucleotides, the CDR3 is TGTGCCAGCGCAGCTGTGGTGACCACAGATACGCAGTATTTT. This codes for CASAAVVTTDTQYF.

The J gene is TRBJ2-7, the V gene TRBV7-9, with 7 bases aligning to TRBD2. Germline loops: CDR1 SEHNR, CDR2 FQNEAQ (reference sequence). This CDR3 comprises 15 residues. Trimming removed 1 base from V and 2 bases from J; junction bases left unmatched: 5. The CDR3 region is CASSLVGGGTYEQYF. The CDR3 DNA follows: TGTGCCAGCAGCTTAGTTGGCGGGGGTACCTACGAGCAGTACTTC.

This clone was seen once. V and J are TRBV2 and TRBJ1-5; TRBD1 might be the D (6 bases). CDR1 SNHLY and CDR2 FYNNEI come from the germline V gene. V was cut by 3 bases and J by 3 bases, with 12 bases left in between. The CDR3 is 15 amino acids. CDR3: CASSDWGANNQPQHF. In DNA form, the CDR3 reads TGTGCCAGCAGTGACTGGGGGGCCAACAATCAGCCCCAGCATTTT. Together with reference TRBV2 and TRBJ1-5, the CDR3 gives the full variable domain: EPEVTQTPSHQVTQMGQEVILRCVPISNHLYFYWYRQILGQKVEFLVSFYNNEISEKSEIFDDQFSVERPDGSNFTLKIRSTKLEDSAMYFCASSDWGANNQPQHFGDGTRLSIL.

This chain links TRBV6-1 with TRBJ1-2; D is undetermined. CDR1 MNHNS and CDR2 SASEGT come from the germline V gene. The CDR3 length is 15 residues. V was pared by 5 bases and J by 2 bases, with 15 bases between. The CDR3 spells CASSPQAGPNYGYTF. The CDR3 bases are TGTGCCAGCAGTCCACAAGCCGGGCCCAACTATGGCTACACCTTC.

This clone was detected only a few times. This sequence joins TRBV5-8 and TRBJ2-7, with 12 nucleotides matching TRBD2. Germline assignment: CDR1 SGHTS and CDR2 YDEGEE. The CDR3 sequence is 15 residues long. V was pared by 3 bases and J by 6 bases, with 7 bases of the junction left unmatched. Here the CDR3 reads CASSYRTSGTFEQYF. The CDR3 nucleotides read TGTGCCAGCAGCTACAGGACTAGCGGGACTTTCGAGCAGTACTTC.

V gene TRBV7-6 combines with J gene TRBJ1-4, with 7 positions matching TRBD1. Germline CDR1 reads SGHVS; CDR2 reads FNYEAQ. CDR3 size: 16 residues. V shed 1 base and J 10 bases; nucleotides not matched to a gene: 12. The CDR3 coding sequence is TGTGCCAGCAGCTTAGGGGACAGCACCAGGTCGGGAAAACTGTTTTTT. As protein: CASSLGDSTRSGKLFF.

V and J are TRBV7-2 and TRBJ1-1; tentative D call: TRBD1 (5 bases). The V and J ends lost 0 bases and 7 bases respectively, with 9 bases between them. CDR3 size: 13 residues. Germline loops: CDR1 SGHTA, CDR2 FQGNSA. CDR3 in amino acids: CASSLAGAVEAFF. The CDR3 DNA follows: TGTGCCAGCAGCTTAGCCGGGGCCGTTGAAGCTTTCTTT.

The V gene is TRBV18, the J gene TRBJ2-2, with TRBD1 matching over 8 bases. J gave up 4 bases and V 2 bases, and 12 bases lay outside the gene matches. CDR1 and CDR2 (germline): KGHSH, LQKENI. The CDR3 is 18 residues long. Here the CDR3 DNA reads TGTGCCAGCTCACCATTTGCCCAGGACAGGGCGGGCACCGGGGAGCTGTTTTTT. It translates to CASSPFAQDRAGTGELFF.